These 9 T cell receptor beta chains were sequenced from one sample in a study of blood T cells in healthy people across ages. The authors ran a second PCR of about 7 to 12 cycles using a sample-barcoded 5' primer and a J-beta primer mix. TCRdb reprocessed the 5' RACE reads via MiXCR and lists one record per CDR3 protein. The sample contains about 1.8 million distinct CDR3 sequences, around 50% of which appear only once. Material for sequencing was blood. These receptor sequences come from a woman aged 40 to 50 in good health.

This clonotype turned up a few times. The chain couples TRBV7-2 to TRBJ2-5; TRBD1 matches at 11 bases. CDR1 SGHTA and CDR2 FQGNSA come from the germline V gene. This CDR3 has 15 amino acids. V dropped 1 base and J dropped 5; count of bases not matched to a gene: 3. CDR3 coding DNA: TGTGCCAGCAGCTTAGGGGACAGGGGGTCGGAGACCCAGTACTTC. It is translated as CASSLGDRGSETQYF.

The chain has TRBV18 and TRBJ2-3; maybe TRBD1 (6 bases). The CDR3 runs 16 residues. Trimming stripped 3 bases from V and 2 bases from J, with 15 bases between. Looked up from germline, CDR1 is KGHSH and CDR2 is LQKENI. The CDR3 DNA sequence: TGTGCCAGCTCACCTATGGGACAAAGAAACACAGATACGCAGTATTTT. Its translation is CASSPMGQRNTDTQYF.

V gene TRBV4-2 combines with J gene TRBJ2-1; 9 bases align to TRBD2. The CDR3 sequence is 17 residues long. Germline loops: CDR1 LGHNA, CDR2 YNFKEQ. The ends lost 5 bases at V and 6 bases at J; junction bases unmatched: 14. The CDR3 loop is CASSSWTSAEITNEQFF. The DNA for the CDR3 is TGTGCCAGCAGCTCCTGGACTAGCGCCGAGATAACCAATGAGCAGTTCTTC.

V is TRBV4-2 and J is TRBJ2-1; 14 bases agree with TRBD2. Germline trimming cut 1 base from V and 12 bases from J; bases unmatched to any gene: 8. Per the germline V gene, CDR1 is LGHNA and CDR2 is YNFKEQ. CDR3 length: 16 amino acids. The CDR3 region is CASSQAGTSGGPVQFF. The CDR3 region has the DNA TGTGCCAGCAGCCAAGCCGGGACTAGCGGGGGTCCCGTGCAGTTCTTC.

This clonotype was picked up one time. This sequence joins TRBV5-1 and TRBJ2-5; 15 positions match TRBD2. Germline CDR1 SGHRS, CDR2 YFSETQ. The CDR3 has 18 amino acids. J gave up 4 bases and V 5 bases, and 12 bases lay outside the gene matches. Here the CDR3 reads CASRLGTSGGPDIETQYF. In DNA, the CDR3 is TGCGCCAGCAGGCTTGGGACTAGCGGGGGGCCGGATATAGAGACCCAGTACTTC.

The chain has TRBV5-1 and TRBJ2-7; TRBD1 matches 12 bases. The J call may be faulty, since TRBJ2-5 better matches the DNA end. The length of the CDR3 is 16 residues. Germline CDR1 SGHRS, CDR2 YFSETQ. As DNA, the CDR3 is TGCGCCAGCAGCTTGTCGGGACAGGGGGCGAGGGAGACCCAGTACTTC. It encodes CASSLSGQGARETQYF.

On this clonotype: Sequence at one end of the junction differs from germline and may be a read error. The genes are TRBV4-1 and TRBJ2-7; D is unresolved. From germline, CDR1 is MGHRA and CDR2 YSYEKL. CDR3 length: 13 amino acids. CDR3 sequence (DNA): TGCGTCAGCAGCCAAGGTAGCTCCTACGAGCAGTACTTC. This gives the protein CVSSQGSSYEQYF.

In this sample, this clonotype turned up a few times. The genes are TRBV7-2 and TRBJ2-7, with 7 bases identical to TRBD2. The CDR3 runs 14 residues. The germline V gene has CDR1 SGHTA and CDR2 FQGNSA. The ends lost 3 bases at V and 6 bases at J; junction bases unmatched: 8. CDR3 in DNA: TGTGCCAGCAGCTTTCGACTAGCAGTCTCCGAGCAGTACTTC. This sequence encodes CASSFRLAVSEQYF. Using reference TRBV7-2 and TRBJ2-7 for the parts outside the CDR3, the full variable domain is GAGVSQSPSNKVTEKGKDVELRCDPISGHTALYWYRQSLGQGLEFLIYFQGNSAPDKSGLPSDRFSAERTGGSVSTLTIQRTQQEDSAVYLCASSFRLAVSEQYFGPGTRLTVT.

Here the CDR3 reads CASSLEHSTDTQYF. The CDR3 DNA is TGTGCCAGCAGCTTAGAGCACAGCACAGATACGCAGTATTTT. The chain recombines TRBV7-2 with TRBJ2-3; unclear D gene. CDR3 length equals 14 residues. V gave up 1 base and J gave up 0 bases, with 5 bases separating them. The germline V gene encodes CDR1 SGHTA and CDR2 FQGNSA.